These 9 T cell receptor beta chains were sequenced from one sample in a study of T cells in narcolepsy. Repertoires were generated with immunoSEQ multiplex PCR, while TCRdb's copy carries only in-frame clones and drops some. Of tens of thousands of clones listed, about four fifths are singletons. Sequencing used CD45RA- memory CD4+ T cells from PBMCs. These receptors all come from a human donor with narcolepsy.

Written as DNA, the CDR3 is TGTGCCACCAGCAGAGGGGTAACGGCAGCTCTTTGGAGTGGCTACACCTTC. The encoded protein is CATSRGVTAALWSGYTF. The chain uses TRBV15 and TRBJ1-2; D not resolved. V was shortened by 1 base and J by 7 bases, with 22 bases between the two germline ends. In germline, CDR1 is LNHNV, CDR2 YYDKDF (reference sequence). CDR3 size: 17 residues.

V usage is TRBV6-4 and J usage is TRBJ1-6; no reliable D call. Germline V gene lookup returns CDR1 MRHNA and CDR2 SNTAGT. CDR3 length: 16 amino acids. V lost 0 bases and J 9 bases, leaving 15 bases between the germline ends. The CDR3 bases are TGTGCCAGCAGTGACTCGATCGGACCTAAGGGTTCACCCCTCCACTTT. Its protein is CASSDSIGPKGSPLHF.

The chain links TRBV18 to TRBJ2-3; 10 bases line up with TRBD2. Germline V gene lookup returns CDR1 KGHSH and CDR2 LQKENI. CDR3 length equals 15 residues. J gave up 3 bases and V 3 bases, and 3 bases lay outside the gene matches. CDR3 coding DNA: TGTGCCAGCTCACCGCGAGCGGGGGGGACAGATACGCAGTATTTT. Translated: CASSPRAGGTDTQYF. The full variable domain, rest sourced from reference TRBV18 and TRBJ2-3, is NAGVMQNPRHLVRRRGQEARLRCSPMKGHSHVYWYRQLPEEGLKFMVYLQKENIIDESGMPKERFSAEFPKEGPSILRIQQVVRGDSAAYFCASSPRAGGTDTQYFGPGTRLTVL.

J is TRBJ1-1 and V is TRBV27; D not certain. The ends were cut back, 3 bases at V and 5 bases at J, with 16 bases in the middle. The germline CDR1 and CDR2 sequences are MNHEY and SMNVEV (reference sequence). The CDR3 is 15 residues long. As DNA, the CDR3 is TGTGCCAGCAGTTTTAGCGGAGAAGGCAGGACTGAAGCTTTCTTT. Translated, it gives CASSFSGEGRTEAFF.

The chain combines TRBV7-3 with TRBJ2-3; 8 nucleotides match TRBD2. Germline V gene sequence: CDR1 SGHTA, CDR2 FQGTGA. The ends lost 2 bases at V and 5 bases at J; junction bases unmatched: 0. The CDR3 has 13 residues. The CDR3 bases are TGTGCCAGCAGCTTACGGGAGGGAGATACGCAGTATTTT. Translation: CASSLREGDTQYF.

The chain joins TRBV5-8 to TRBJ2-4; D may be TRBD1 (5 bases). The V end lost 0 bases, the J end lost 7 bases, and 14 bases lay between the germline ends. The CDR3 extends over 15 amino acids. Germline V gene data show CDR1 as SGHTS and CDR2 as YDEGEE. Here the CDR3 DNA reads TGTGCCAGCAGCTTGGCCGGGCAGGGTCTCAACATTCAGTACTTC. Translating it yields CASSLAGQGLNIQYF. The whole variable domain, filled in from reference TRBV5-8 and TRBJ2-4, reads EAGVTQSPTHLIKTRGQQATLRCSPISGHTSVYWYQQALGLGLQFLLWYDEGEERNRGNFPPRFSGRQFPNYSSELNVNALELEDSALYLCASSLAGQGLNIQYFGAGTRLSVL.

This sequence joins TRBV27 and TRBJ2-1; 11 nucleotides match TRBD2. This CDR3 contains 16 residues. V gave up 1 base and J gave up 6 bases; unmatched junction bases: 5. Looked up from germline, CDR1 is MNHEY and CDR2 is SMNVEV (reference sequence). The CDR3 spells CASSLLTSGRSNEQFF. CDR3 in DNA: TGTGCCAGCAGTTTATTAACTAGCGGGAGATCCAATGAGCAGTTCTTC.

This clone was counted only a few times. This sequence joins TRBV5-6 and TRBJ1-1, with TRBD1 as a possible D gene (6 bases). Trimming stripped 6 bases from V and 4 bases from J, with 19 bases between. CDR3 length: 15 amino acids. CDR1 is SGHDT and CDR2 is YYEEEE in the germline V gene. CDR3 region: CASILGGFGGTEAFF. The CDR3 nucleotides are TGTGCCAGCATTCTAGGGGGATTTGGGGGCACTGAAGCTTTCTTT.

This chain uses TRBV14 with TRBJ2-7; D not certain. Germline loops: CDR1 SGHDN, CDR2 FVKESK. Trimming took 1 base from V and 2 from J, leaving 9 bases between them. CDR3 size: 14 residues. Here the CDR3 reads CASSQGTAAYEQYF. The CDR3 DNA reads TGTGCCAGCAGCCAAGGCACGGCCGCCTACGAGCAGTACTTC.